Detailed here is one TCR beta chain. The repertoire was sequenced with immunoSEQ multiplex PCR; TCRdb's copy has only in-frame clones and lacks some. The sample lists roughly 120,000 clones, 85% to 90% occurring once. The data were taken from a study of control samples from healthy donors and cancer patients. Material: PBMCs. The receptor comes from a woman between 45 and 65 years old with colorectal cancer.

CDR3 DNA: TGTGCCAGCAGCTTCACCGTGAACACTGAAGCTTTCTTT. It translates to CASSFTVNTEAFF. The chain employs TRBV11-2 and TRBJ1-1; D unclear. V was cut by 3 bases and J by 0 bases, with 5 bases left in between. This CDR3 is 13 amino acids long. CDR1 and CDR2 (germline): SGHAT, FQNNGV.